This T cell receptor beta chain was identified in a study of blood T cell repertoires in COVID-19. Libraries were prepared by immunoSEQ multiplex PCR; TCRdb keeps only in-frame clonotypes and omits some of them. The sample consists of 250,000 or so clones, over 75% of them appearing once. Individuals aged roughly 18 to 95 years were recruited from roughly 23 US areas. Clinical histories supplied by participants themselves formed the basis of cohort assignment. Cohort 3 recovered donors had two negative PCRs, clearance, or symptom resolution. Sequenced: PBMCs or T cells enriched from blood (not recorded which). The origin of this receptor is a man aged 35-49 years who had recovered from COVID-19.

This CDR3 reads CASSLVPYNEQFF. The CDR3 nucleotides read TGTGCCAGCAGCTTAGTTCCATACAATGAGCAGTTCTTC. The V gene is TRBV7-8, the J gene TRBJ2-1; D unresolved. The ends were cut back, 1 base at V and 4 bases at J, with 5 bases in the middle. The CDR3 totals 13 residues. Germline-derived CDR1 and CDR2 are SGHVS and FQNEAQ.